One and the same sample provided the 3 T cell receptor beta chains below, sequenced in a study of blood T cell repertoires in COVID-19. Sequencing was performed with immunoSEQ multiplex PCR; in TCRdb, only in-frame clones are kept and a portion is missing. Here the sample spans approximately 63,000 clones, 85% to 90% being singletons. Sequencing input: peripheral blood. Receptor source: a woman of 80 years or more with active COVID-19.

The V gene is TRBV6-6, the J gene TRBJ2-5; 9 nucleotides align to TRBD2. There are 15 residues in the CDR3. Looked up from germline, CDR1 is MNHNY and CDR2 is SVGAGI (reference sequence). V dropped 6 bases and J dropped 5; count of bases not matched to a gene: 10. CDR3 in amino acids: CASSHGLAYAETQYF. CDR3 bases: TGTGCCAGCAGCCACGGACTAGCGTACGCGGAGACCCAGTACTTC.

This chain connects TRBV5-4 to TRBJ2-3; D might be TRBD2 (6 bases). Germline V CDR1 and CDR2: SGHNT, YYREEE (reference sequence). V was clipped by 5 bases and J by 1 base, with 11 bases between them. This CDR3 has 14 amino acids. CDR3 sequence (DNA): TGTGCCAGCAGAATGGCTAGCGGCACAGATACGCAGTATTTT. Its translation: CASRMASGTDTQYF.

The gene calls are TRBV7-6 and TRBJ2-6; D unresolved. This CDR3 spans 14 amino acids. Germline assignment: CDR1 SGHVS and CDR2 FNYEAQ. V gave up 4 bases and J gave up 3 bases, with 7 bases separating them. In DNA form, the CDR3 reads TGTGCCAGCAGCTCGGGTATTGGGGCCAACGTCCTGACTTTC. Translation gives CASSSGIGANVLTF.